This T cell receptor beta chain comes out of a study of cytomegalovirus exposure and HLA in healthy donors. Study as a whole: The 100 to 150 validation repertoires and the approximately 690 first-cohort repertoires shared a platform, a later analysis reported.

Note on this clone: Its antigen is unknown.

Findings of the study overall: Three chains linked to CMV were shown in vitro to be specific for CMV antigens. The listing of 150 or so TCR beta chains classed them as cytomegalovirus-associated.

Measured with immunoSEQ multiplex PCR; TCRdb has only the in-frame clones, and not every one. The sample lists 250,000 to 300,000 clones; 80% to 90% were seen once. The sequence came from a woman aged 18 to 35 in good health and CMV-seronegative. Material: PBMCs.

CDR3: CASSQVWPYNEQFF. As DNA, the CDR3 is TGCGCCAGCAGCCAAGTGTGGCCCTACAATGAGCAGTTCTTC. The rearrangement uses TRBV4-1 and TRBJ2-1; no definite D call. The V end lost 1 base, the J end lost 2 bases, and 6 bases lay between the germline ends. Germline lookup yields CDR1 MGHRA and CDR2 YSYEKL. This CDR3 has 14 residues.